Detailed here is one TCR beta chain. There are 12 residues in the CDR3. V lost 7 bases and J 4 bases, leaving 11 bases between the germline ends. The V gene's germline CDR1 is SNHLY and CDR2 FYNNEI. A sample-barcoded 5' primer and a J-beta primer mix were used in a second PCR of about 6 to 12 cycles. In TCRdb, the 5' RACE reads were re-called with MiXCR into one record per CDR3 protein. The sample lists over 1.5 million distinct CDR3 sequences, approximately 50% seen once, with approximately 2.1% in the top ten. The data stem from a study of blood T cells in healthy people across ages. The clonotype was recovered from a woman aged 40 to 49 in good health. This chain connects TRBV2 to TRBJ2-7; tentative D call: TRBD1 (6 bases). Sequencing was carried out using blood. CDR3 protein: CASTFDRYEQYF. CDR3 nucleotide sequence: TGTGCCAGCACTTTCGACAGGTACGAGCAGTACTTC.